This TCR beta chain was observed in a study of regulatory T cells in long-lasting Graves disease. Study at large: Antithyroid drug use was under 3 months in newly diagnosed Graves' patients.

The V and J ends lost 5 bases and 6 bases respectively, with 17 bases between them. Germline V lookup: CDR1 MNHEY, CDR2 SMNVEV (reference sequence). The CDR3 contains 14 residues. The study's findings and limits: Segments TRBV28, TRBJ1-2 and TRBJ2-5 showed preferential usage in persistent disease.

Combining iRepertoire HTBI primers with Arm-PCR of CDR3 regions, the authors built TCR beta libraries. A single record per CDR3 protein comes from TCRdb applying MiXCR to the multiplex PCR reads. This table holds 350,000 to 500,000 distinct CDR3 sequences, 12% to 15% found once. This clonotype has ten or more counts. Its antigen is still unknown. Time point specified: newly diagnosed GD, antithyroid drugs for less than 3 months. PBMC-derived RNA was used for the TCR library. In addition, the sample was reused for a study of T cells in Graves' hyperthyroidism and ophthalmopathy.

The sequencing here drew on peripheral blood mononuclear cells (PBMCs), taken at new diagnosis, from a patient treated with antithyroid drugs. This sequence joins TRBV27 and TRBJ2-7; D call uncertain. The TCR was taken from a woman aged 45 to 65 with Graves disease. The CDR3: CASSPPAPPLEQYF. The DNA of the CDR3 is TGTGCCAGCAGTCCTCCGGCACCCCCACTCGAGCAGTACTTC.